What follows describes a single T cell receptor beta chain. This CDR3 region has 14 residues. From germline, CDR1 is SGHRS and CDR2 YFSETQ. Trimming left V 1 base short and J 1 base short, with 9 bases between. The sample belongs to a study of blood T cell repertoires in COVID-19. TCRdb's table, derived via immunoSEQ multiplex PCR, lists solely in-frame clones and lacks some. Found here are some 52,000 clones, 75% to 90% of them singletons; the top ten hold nearly 5%. The receptor was derived from a man between 60 and 70 years old with active COVID-19. This sequence joins TRBV5-1 and TRBJ2-7, with D perhaps matching TRBD1 (5 bases). Sequencing input: peripheral blood. CDR3 DNA sequence: TGCGCCAGCAGCTTGATTCCAGGGTCCTACGAGCAGTACTTC. As protein: CASSLIPGSYEQYF.